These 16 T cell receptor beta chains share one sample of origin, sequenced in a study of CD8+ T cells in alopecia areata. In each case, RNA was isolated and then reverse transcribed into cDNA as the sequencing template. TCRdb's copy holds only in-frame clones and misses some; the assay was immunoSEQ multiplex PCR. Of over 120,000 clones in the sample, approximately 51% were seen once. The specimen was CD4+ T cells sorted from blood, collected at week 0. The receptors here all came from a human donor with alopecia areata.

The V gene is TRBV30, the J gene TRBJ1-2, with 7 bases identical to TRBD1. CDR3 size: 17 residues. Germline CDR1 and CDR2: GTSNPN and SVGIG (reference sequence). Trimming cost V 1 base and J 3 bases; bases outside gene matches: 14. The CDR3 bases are TGTGCCTGGAGTGGTCCGGGACCGGGACAGACTTACTATGGCTACACCTTC. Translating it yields CAWSGPGPGQTYYGYTF.

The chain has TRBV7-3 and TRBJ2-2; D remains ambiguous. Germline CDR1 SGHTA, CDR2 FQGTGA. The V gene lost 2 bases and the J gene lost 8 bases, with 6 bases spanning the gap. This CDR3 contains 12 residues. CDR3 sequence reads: CASSLLSGELFF. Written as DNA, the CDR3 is TGTGCCAGCAGCTTATTATCTGGGGAGCTGTTTTTT.

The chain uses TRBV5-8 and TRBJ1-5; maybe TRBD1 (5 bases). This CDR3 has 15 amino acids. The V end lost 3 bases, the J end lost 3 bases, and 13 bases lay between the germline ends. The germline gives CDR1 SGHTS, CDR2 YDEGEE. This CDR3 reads CASSSGTWNNQPQHF. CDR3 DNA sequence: TGTGCCAGCAGCTCCGGGACCTGGAACAATCAGCCCCAGCATTTT.

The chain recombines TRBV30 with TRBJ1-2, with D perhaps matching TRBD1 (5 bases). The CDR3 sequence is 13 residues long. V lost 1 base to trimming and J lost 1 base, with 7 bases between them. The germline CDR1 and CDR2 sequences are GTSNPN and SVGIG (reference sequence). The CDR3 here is CAWSGGGNYGYTF. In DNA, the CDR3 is TGTGCCTGGAGTGGGGGCGGTAACTATGGCTACACCTTC. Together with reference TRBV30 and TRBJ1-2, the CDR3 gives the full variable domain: SQTIHQWPATLVQPVGSPLSLECTVEGTSNPNLYWYRQAAGRGLQLLFYSVGIGQISSEVPQNLSASRPQDRQFILSSKKLLLSDSGFYLCAWSGGGNYGYTFGSGTRLTVV.

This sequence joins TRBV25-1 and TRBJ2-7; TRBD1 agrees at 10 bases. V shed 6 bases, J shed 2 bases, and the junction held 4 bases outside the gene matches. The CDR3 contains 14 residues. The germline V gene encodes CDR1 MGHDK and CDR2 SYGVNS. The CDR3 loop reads CASRRGQGTYEQYF. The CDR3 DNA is TGTGCCAGCAGGCGGGGACAGGGGACCTACGAGCAGTACTTC.

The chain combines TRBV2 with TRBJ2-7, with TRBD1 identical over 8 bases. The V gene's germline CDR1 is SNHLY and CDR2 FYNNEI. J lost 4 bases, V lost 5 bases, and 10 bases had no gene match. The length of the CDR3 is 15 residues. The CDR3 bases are TGTGCCAGCAGTCTTGGACAGGGCCGCCCATACGAGCAGTACTTC. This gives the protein CASSLGQGRPYEQYF. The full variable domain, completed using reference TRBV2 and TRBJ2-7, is EPEVTQTPSHQVTQMGQEVILRCVPISNHLYFYWYRQILGQKVEFLVSFYNNEISEKSEIFDDQFSVERPDGSNFTLKIRSTKLEDSAMYFCASSLGQGRPYEQYFGPGTRLTVT.

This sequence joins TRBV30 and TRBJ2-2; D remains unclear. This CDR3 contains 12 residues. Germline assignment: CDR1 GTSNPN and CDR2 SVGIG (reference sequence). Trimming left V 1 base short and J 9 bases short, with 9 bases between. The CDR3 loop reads CAWSAASRELFF. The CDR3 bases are TGTGCCTGGAGTGCCGCCTCCAGGGAGCTGTTTTTT. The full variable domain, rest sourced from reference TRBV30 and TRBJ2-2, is SQTIHQWPATLVQPVGSPLSLECTVEGTSNPNLYWYRQAAGRGLQLLFYSVGIGQISSEVPQNLSASRPQDRQFILSSKKLLLSDSGFYLCAWSAASRELFFGEGSRLTVL.

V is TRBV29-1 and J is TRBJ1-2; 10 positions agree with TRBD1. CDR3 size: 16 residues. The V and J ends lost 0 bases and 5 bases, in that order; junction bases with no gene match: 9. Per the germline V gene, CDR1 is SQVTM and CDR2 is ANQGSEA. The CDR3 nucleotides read TGCAGCGTTGAAGAGAGGGGCCGGGACAGGGGATATGGCTACACCTTC. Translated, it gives CSVEERGRDRGYGYTF.

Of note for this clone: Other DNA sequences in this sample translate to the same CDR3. The CDR3 DNA sequence: TGTGCCAGCAGCTTGGAGGGGACTAGCTACGAGCAGTACTTC. This sequence encodes CASSLEGTSYEQYF. The chain employs TRBV5-4 and TRBJ2-7; 8 bases fit TRBD2. Trimming cost V 0 bases and J 3 bases; bases outside gene matches: 2. Germline V CDR1 and CDR2: SGHNT, YYREEE (reference sequence). This CDR3 has 14 residues.

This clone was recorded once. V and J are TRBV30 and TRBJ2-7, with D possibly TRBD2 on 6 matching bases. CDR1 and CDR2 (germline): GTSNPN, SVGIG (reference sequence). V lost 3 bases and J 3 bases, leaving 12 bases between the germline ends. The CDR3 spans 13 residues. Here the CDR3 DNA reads TGTGCCTGGAGCCTCTGGGGGGACTACGAGCAGTACTTC. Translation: CAWSLWGDYEQYF. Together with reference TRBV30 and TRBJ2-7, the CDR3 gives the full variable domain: SQTIHQWPATLVQPVGSPLSLECTVEGTSNPNLYWYRQAAGRGLQLLFYSVGIGQISSEVPQNLSASRPQDRQFILSSKKLLLSDSGFYLCAWSLWGDYEQYFGPGTRLTVT.

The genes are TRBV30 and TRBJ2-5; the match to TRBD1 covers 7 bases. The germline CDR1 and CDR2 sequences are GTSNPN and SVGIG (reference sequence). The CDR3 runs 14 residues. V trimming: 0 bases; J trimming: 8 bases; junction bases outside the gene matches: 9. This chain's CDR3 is CAWSVGDSSRTQYF. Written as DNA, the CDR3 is TGTGCCTGGAGTGTGGGGGACAGCTCGAGAACCCAGTACTTC.

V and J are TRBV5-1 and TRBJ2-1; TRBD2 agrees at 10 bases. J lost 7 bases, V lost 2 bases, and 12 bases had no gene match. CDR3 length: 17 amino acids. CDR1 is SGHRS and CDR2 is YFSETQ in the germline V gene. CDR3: CASSLVGQREGRNEQFF. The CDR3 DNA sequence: TGCGCCAGCAGCTTAGTCGGTCAGCGGGAGGGCCGTAATGAGCAGTTCTTC.

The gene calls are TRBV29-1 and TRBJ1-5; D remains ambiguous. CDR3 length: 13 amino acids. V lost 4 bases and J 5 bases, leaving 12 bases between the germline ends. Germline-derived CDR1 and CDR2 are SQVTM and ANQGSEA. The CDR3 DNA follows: TGCAGCGTTGGAGGAAATCTAGATCAGCCCCAGCATTTT. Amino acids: CSVGGNLDQPQHF.

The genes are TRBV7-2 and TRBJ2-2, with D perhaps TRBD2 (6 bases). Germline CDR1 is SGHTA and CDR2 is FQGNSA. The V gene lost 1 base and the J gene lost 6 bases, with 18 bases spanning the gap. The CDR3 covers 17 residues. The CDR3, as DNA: TGTGCCAGCAGCTTAGGGCGGGAACTGTGGAGACCCGGGGAGCTGTTTTTT. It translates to CASSLGRELWRPGELFF. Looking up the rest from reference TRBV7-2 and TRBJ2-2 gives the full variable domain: GAGVSQSPSNKVTEKGKDVELRCDPISGHTALYWYRQSLGQGLEFLIYFQGNSAPDKSGLPSDRFSAERTGGSVSTLTIQRTQQEDSAVYLCASSLGRELWRPGELFFGEGSRLTVL.

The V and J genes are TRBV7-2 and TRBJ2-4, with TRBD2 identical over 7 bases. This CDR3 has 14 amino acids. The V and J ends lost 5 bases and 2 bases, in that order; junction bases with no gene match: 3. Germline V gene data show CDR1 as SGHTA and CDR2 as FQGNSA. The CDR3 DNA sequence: TGTGCCAGCAGCGTGGGGGGGACCAAAAACATTCAGTACTTC. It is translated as CASSVGGTKNIQYF. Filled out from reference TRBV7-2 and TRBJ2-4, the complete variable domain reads GAGVSQSPSNKVTEKGKDVELRCDPISGHTALYWYRQSLGQGLEFLIYFQGNSAPDKSGLPSDRFSAERTGGSVSTLTIQRTQQEDSAVYLCASSVGGTKNIQYFGAGTRLSVL.

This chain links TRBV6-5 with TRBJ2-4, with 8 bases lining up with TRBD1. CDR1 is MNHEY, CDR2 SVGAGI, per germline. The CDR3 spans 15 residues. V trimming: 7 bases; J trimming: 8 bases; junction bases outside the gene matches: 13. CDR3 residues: CASTGSGQAIDIQYF. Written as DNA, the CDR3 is TGTGCCAGCACCGGGTCGGGACAGGCTATAGACATTCAGTACTTC.